The sequence of this T cell receptor (beta chain) was determined in a study of blood T cell repertoires in COVID-19. Study details: Both acute and convalescent COVID-19 samples were obtained from the United States, Italy and Spain.

The V gene's germline CDR1 is SGHVS and CDR2 FQNEAQ. V shed 4 bases and J 1 base; nucleotides not matched to a gene: 4. The CDR3 consists of 15 residues. Sequenced by immunoSEQ multiplex PCR; TCRdb stores in-frame clones only, minus some. This sample yields 70,000 to 85,000 clones, of which 88% are seen a single time; roughly 2.7% belongs to the top ten. Sequenced: peripheral blood. V is TRBV7-8 and J is TRBJ2-1; TRBD1 aligns across 7 bases. The source is a man between 65 and 80 years old with active or convalescent COVID-19. The CDR3 region has the DNA TGTGCCAGCAGCTCTGACAGGGCGTCCTACAATGAGCAGTTCTTC. Translated: CASSSDRASYNEQFF.